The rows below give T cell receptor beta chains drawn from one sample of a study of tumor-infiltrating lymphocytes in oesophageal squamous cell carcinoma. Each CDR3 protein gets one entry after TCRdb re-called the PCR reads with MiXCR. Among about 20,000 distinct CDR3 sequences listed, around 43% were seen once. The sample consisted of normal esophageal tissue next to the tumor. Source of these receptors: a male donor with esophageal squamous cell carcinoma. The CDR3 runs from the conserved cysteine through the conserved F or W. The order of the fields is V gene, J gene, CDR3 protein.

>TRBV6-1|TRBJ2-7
CASTDGLAGGPGVYEQYF
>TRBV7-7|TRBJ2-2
CASSQNLGTSLNTGELFF
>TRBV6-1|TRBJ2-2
CASTAGQGIANTGELFF
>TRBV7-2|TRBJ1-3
CASSFFRDIGNTIYF
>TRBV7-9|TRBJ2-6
CASPIGQVSYSGANVLTF
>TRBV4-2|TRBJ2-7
CASSLSASGQESGEQYF
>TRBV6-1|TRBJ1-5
CASSVTGLQPQHF
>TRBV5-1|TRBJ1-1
CASSLRVNTEAFF
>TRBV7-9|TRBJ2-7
CASSLYSTGKNEQYF
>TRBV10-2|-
CASSHRIMGGTYEQYF
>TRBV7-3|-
CASSLTASPLHF
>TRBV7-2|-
CASSPLQGATGELFF
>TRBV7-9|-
CASSSLEGLAGGFNEQFF
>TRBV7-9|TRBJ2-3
CASSLGTSGMGDTQYF
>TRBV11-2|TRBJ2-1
CASSSGTSVGEQFF
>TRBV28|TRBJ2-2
CASSPLSDPNTGELFF
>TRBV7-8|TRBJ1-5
CASSLAGHTNQPQHF
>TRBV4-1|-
CASSQDPAGPYEQYF
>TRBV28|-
CASSSQGQGSYEQYF
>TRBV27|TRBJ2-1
CASRTGTGVHPRYNEQFF
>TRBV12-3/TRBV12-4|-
CASSFWTSGRLEQYF
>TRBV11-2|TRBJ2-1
CASSLDRTYNEQFF
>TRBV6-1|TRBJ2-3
CASTSLARRSGTDTQYF